Shown below are 6 T cell receptor beta chains from a single sample sequenced in a study of molecular identifiers for immune sequencing clone quantification. TCRdb analysed the PCR reads with MiXCR anew, one entry per CDR3 protein. This table has fewer than 45,000 distinct CDR3 sequences, roughly 18% appearing once. The sequenced sample consisted of naive CD8+ T cells from blood, with Jurkat cell RNA spiked in. Subset reported: FACS-sorted CD8+CD4-CCR7+CD45RA+ naive T cells. The source of these receptors is a human donor in good health. Some libraries in this study had Jurkat cell RNA spiked in.

This clonotype was seen many times. This chain joins TRBV28 and TRBJ2-7, with 8 bases matching TRBD1. V was pared by 6 bases and J by 6 bases, with 10 bases of the junction left unmatched. The CDR3 extends over 14 amino acids. Germline values: CDR1 MDHEN, CDR2 SYDVKM. The CDR3 spells CASRQYQTGVEQYF. CDR3 sequence (DNA): TGTGCCAGCAGACAGTACCAGACAGGGGTCGAGCAGTACTTC.

The sample holds many counts of this clonotype. The CDR3 sequence is CASSRTLGTTGVDTQYF. In DNA, the CDR3 is TGTGCCAGCAGCAGGACCCTTGGGACCACGGGGGTCGATACGCAGTATTTT. The chain is built from TRBV5-5 and TRBJ2-3; possibly TRBD2 for D (6 bases). Trimming took off 4 bases at V and 6 bases at J, with 24 bases between the two ends. CDR1 and CDR2 from the germline V gene are SGHKS and YYEKEE (reference sequence). This CDR3 comprises 17 residues. Based on the CDR3 plus reference TRBV5-5 and TRBJ2-3, the full variable domain is DAGVTQSPTHLIKTRGQQVTLRCSPISGHKSVSWYQQVLGQGPQFIFQYYEKEERGRGNFPDRFSARQFPNYSSELNVNALLLGDSALYLCASSRTLGTTGVDTQYFGPGTRLTVL.

This clonotype was recorded many times. The CDR3 DNA follows: TGTGCCAGCAGTTTCGGGCTAGGGGGCTACGAGCAGTACTTC. Protein product: CASSFGLGGYEQYF. The rearrangement links TRBV12-3 or TRBV12-4 to TRBJ2-7, with D perhaps matching TRBD1 (6 bases). Trimming removed 3 bases at V and 3 bases at J, with 12 bases between. The CDR3 runs to 14 residues.

This clonotype was seen many times. The gene calls are TRBV9 and TRBJ2-7; TRBD2 might be the D (6 bases). V dropped 3 bases and J dropped 3 bases, with 10 bases sitting between them. Germline V gene lookup returns CDR1 SGDLS and CDR2 YYNGEE. The CDR3 loop spans 13 amino acids. The CDR3 DNA is TGTGCCAGCAGCGGCGGGGTCCGCTACGAGCAGTACTTC. Translated, it gives CASSGGVRYEQYF.

This clonotype was observed at least ten times. The genes are TRBV2 and TRBJ2-6; no definite D call. The CDR3 consists of 15 residues. Trimming removed 2 bases at V and 1 base at J, with 6 bases between. Germline V gene sequence: CDR1 SNHLY, CDR2 FYNNEI. CDR3: CASSEWVSGANVLTF. CDR3 nucleotide sequence: TGTGCCAGCAGTGAATGGGTTTCTGGGGCCAACGTCCTGACTTTC.

There are many counts of this clonotype. The chain uses TRBV20-1 and TRBJ2-7, with 7 bases matching TRBD1. Germline CDR1 is DFQATT and CDR2 is SNEGSKA (reference sequence). V was pared by 0 bases and J by 1 base, with 9 bases of the junction left unmatched. This CDR3 contains 16 residues. CDR3 nucleotides: TGCAGTGCTAGAGATTTACAGGGGAAGAATTCCTACGAGCAGTACTTC. Translation: CSARDLQGKNSYEQYF.